This TCR beta chain comes out of a study of CD8+ T cells in alopecia areata. RNA, once extracted, was reverse transcribed into cDNA for use as the sequencing template. The protocol was immunoSEQ multiplex PCR, while the TCRdb copy is restricted to in-frame clones and leaves out a portion. The data hold 100,000 to 130,000 clones, with 50% to 70% observed a single time. Individuals with alopecia areata gave both lesional scalp punch biopsies and peripheral blood for collection. CD4+ and CD8+ T cells were sorted from PBMCs stained for CD3, CD4 and CD8. Germline V lookup: CDR1 SNHLY, CDR2 FYNNEI. This CDR3 comprises 14 residues. The V gene end was trimmed by 8 bases and the J gene end by 1 base; junction bases not matched to a gene: 7. Worth noting for this clone: Its antigen is not identified.

Study outcomes and limitations: Lesional scalp, especially alopecia totalis/universalis, showed higher clonality than normal scalp.

V usage is TRBV2 and J usage is TRBJ2-5; 7 bases line up with TRBD1. This sequence originates from a human donor with alopecia areata. Sequencing used NKG2D-low CD8+ T cells sorted from blood. CDR3 region: CASGTASPQETQYF. The CDR3 region has the DNA TGTGCCAGCGGGACAGCTTCGCCCCAAGAGACCCAGTACTTC. The full variable domain, its missing parts supplied by reference TRBV2 and TRBJ2-5, is EPEVTQTPSHQVTQMGQEVILRCVPISNHLYFYWYRQILGQKVEFLVSFYNNEISEKSEIFDDQFSVERPDGSNFTLKIRSTKLEDSAMYFCASGTASPQETQYFGPGTRLLVL.